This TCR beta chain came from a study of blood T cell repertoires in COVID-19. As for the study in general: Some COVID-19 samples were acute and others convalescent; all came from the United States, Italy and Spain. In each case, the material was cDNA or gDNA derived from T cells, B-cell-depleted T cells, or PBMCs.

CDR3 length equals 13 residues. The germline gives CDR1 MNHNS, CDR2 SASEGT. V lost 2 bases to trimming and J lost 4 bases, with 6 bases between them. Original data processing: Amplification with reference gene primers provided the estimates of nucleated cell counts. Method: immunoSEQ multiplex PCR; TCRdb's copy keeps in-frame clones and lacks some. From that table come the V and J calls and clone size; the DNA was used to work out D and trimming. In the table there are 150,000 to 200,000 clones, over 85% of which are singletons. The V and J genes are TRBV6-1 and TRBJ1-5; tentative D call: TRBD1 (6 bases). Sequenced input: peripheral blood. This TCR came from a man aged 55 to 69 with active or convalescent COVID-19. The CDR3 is CASSEQGNQPQHF. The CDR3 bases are TGTGCCAGCAGTGAACAGGGGAATCAGCCCCAGCATTTT.